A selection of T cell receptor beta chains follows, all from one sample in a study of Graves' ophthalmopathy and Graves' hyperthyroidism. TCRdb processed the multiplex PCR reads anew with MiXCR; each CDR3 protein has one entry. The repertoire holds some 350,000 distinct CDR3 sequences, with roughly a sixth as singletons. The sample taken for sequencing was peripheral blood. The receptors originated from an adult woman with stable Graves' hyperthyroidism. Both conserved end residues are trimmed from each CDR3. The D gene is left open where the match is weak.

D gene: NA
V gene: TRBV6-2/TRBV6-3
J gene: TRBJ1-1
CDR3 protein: ASSYGSPHHTEAF

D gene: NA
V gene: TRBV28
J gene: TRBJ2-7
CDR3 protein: ASSSSGGTYEQY

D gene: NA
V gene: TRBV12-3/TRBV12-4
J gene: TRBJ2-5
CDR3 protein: ASSRGTRETQY

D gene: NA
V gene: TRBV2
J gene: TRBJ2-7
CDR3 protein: AVNREVSRDEQY

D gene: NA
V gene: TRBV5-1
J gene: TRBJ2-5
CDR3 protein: ASSRGAGTSGRETQY

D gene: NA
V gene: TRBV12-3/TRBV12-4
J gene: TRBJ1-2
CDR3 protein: ASSSRTYGYT

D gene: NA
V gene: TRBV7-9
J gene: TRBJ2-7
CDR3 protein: ASSSQISSYEQY

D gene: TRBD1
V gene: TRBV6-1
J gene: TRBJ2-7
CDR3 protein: ASSGRRTGQDYEQY

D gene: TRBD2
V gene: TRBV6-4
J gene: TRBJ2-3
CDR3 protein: ASSPQTKLAGGGDTQY

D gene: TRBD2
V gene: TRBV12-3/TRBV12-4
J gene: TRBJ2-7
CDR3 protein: ASSPKERELNEQY

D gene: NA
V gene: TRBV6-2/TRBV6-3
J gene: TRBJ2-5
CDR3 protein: ASSRTGTWQETQY

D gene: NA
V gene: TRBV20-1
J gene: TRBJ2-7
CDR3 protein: SATAVTVYEQY

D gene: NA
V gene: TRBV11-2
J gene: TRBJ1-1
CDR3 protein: ASSTTRGRKVDTEAF

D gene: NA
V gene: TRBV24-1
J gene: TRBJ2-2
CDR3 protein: ATSAMAGELF

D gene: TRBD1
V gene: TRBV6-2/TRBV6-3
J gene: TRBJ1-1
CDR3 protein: ASSGTGAMNTEAF

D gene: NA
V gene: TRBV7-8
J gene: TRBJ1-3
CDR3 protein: ASSLRRISSGNTIY

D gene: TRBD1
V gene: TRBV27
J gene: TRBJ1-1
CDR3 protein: ASGFGTANTEAF

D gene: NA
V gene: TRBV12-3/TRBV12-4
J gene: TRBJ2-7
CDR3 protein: ASRRTLYEQY

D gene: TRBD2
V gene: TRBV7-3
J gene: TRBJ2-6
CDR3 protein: ASSSAVAGGKTGANVLT

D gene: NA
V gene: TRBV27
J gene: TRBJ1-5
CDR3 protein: ASSLAVGQPQH

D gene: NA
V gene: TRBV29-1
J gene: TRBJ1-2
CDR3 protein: SAGKDT

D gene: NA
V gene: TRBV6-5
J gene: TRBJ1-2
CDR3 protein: ASSYSVDSGSGYT

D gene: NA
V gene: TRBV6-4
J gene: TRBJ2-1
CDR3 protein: ASSSDYYNEQF

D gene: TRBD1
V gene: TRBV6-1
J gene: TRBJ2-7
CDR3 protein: ASRRTGSGYEQY

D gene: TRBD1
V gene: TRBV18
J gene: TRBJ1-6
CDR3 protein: ASSLDRGINSPLH

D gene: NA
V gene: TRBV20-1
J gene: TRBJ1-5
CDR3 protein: SARVSSNQPQH

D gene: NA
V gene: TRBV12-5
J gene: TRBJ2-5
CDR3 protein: ASGLDGTWETQY

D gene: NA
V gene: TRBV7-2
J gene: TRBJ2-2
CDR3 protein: ASSLRVRTGDLF

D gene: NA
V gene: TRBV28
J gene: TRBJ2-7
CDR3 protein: ASTNGALSSYEQY

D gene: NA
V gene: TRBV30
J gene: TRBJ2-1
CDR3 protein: AWSARNEQF

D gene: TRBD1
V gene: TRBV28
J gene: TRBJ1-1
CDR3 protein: ASGTGARFTEAF

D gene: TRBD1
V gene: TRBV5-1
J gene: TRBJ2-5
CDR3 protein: ASSSGTGKETQY

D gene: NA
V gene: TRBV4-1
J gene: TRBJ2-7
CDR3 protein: ASSHTGFGEQY

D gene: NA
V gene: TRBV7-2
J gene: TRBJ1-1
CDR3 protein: ASSPTRGIQGGTEAF

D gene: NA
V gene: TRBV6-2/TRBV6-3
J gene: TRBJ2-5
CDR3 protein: ASSYGRSETQY

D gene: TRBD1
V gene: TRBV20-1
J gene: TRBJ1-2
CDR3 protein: SARVAPPGQSYGYT

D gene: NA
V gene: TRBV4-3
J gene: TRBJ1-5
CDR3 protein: ASSQDWGGSNQPQH

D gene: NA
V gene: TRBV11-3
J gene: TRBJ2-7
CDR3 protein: ASSSRTLSYEQY

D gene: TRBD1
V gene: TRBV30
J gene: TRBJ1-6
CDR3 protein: AWRRDRVLSPLH

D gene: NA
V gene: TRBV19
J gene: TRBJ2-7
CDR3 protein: ASSIDGGVYEQY

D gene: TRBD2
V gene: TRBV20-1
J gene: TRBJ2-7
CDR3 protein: SARALAGEHEQY

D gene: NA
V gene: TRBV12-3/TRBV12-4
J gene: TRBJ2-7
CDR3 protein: ASSLGSGTYEQY

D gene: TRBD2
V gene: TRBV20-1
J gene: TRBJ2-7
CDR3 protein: SARGVTGGPYEQY

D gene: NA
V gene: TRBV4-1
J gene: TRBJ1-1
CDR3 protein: ASSHAGNAEAF

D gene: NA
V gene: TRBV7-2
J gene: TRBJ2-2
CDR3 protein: ASSLAGRGNTGELF

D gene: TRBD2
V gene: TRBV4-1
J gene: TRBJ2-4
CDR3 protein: ASSQLSLAGVKNIQY

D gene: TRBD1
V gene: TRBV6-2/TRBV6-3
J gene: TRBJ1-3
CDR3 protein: ASSYSFTGESSGNTIY

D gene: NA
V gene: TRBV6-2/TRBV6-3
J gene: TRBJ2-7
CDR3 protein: ASSYPDYEQY

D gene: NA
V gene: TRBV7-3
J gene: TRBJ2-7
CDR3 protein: ANRTFSDYYEQY

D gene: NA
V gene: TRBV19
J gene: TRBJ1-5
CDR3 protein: ASNNQPQH

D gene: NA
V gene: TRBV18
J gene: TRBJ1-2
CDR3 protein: ASSPDGPATYGYT

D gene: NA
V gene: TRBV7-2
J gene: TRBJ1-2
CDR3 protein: ASSLDLAGNGYT